One sample yielded the 15 T cell receptor beta chains listed below, sequenced in a study of shared clonotypes between healthy human individuals. Method: immunoSEQ multiplex PCR; TCRdb's copy keeps in-frame clones and lacks some. The sample records about a million clones, 65% to 75% being singletons. The specimen was memory CD4+ T cells sorted from blood. The subset is: CD45RA-negative fraction. The origin of the receptors is a man younger than 30 in good health.

This clone has only a few counts. One junction end disagrees with the germline gene, perhaps due to a read error. The CDR3 bases are TGTGCCAGCAGCTTAGCTGAGAACCCGCCAATGAGGATCTTC. Amino acid sequence: CASSLAENPPMRIF. V and J are TRBV7-2 and TRBJ2-1; the D is unclear. Germline CDR1 SGHTA, CDR2 FQGNSA. This CDR3 spans 14 amino acids.

This clone was picked up one time. The rearrangement links TRBV15 to TRBJ1-2, with 9 bases that match TRBD1. The CDR3 has 14 amino acids. Germline V lookup: CDR1 LNHNV, CDR2 YYDKDF (reference sequence). V dropped 4 bases and J dropped 3; count of bases not matched to a gene: 3. Here the CDR3 reads CATSKDRGYYGYTF. The CDR3 coding sequence is TGTGCCACCAGCAAGGACAGGGGATACTATGGCTACACCTTC. Full variable domain (remainder filled in from reference TRBV15 and TRBJ1-2): DAMVIQNPRYQVTQFGKPVTLSCSQTLNHNVMYWYQQKSSQAPKLLFHYYDKDFNNEADTPDNFQSRRPNTSFCFLDIRSPGLGDTAMYLCATSKDRGYYGYTFGSGTRLTVV.

The rearrangement joins TRBV9 to TRBJ1-1; D uncertain. Per the germline V gene, CDR1 is SGDLS and CDR2 is YYNGEE. This CDR3 region has 14 residues. Between the trimmed V and J ends, which lost 1 base and 4 bases, there was a span of 11 bases. CDR3 sequence (DNA): TGTGCCAGCAGCGTATTTCAGTCCGCCACTGAAGCTTTCTTT. This sequence encodes CASSVFQSATEAFF.

The V and J genes are TRBV4-1 and TRBJ2-3; either TRBD1 or TRBD2 may supply D (6 bases each). CDR1 is MGHRA, CDR2 YSYEKL, per germline. Between the trimmed V and J ends, which lost 4 bases and 2 bases, there was a span of 16 bases. The length of the CDR3 is 16 residues. The CDR3 spells CASSLGWGANTDTQYF. DNA of the CDR3: TGCGCCAGCAGCCTGGGCTGGGGGGCCAACACAGATACGCAGTATTTT.

This sequence joins TRBV27 and TRBJ1-1; D is possibly TRBD1 (6 bases). Per the germline V gene, CDR1 is MNHEY and CDR2 is SMNVEV (reference sequence). V lost 3 bases and J lost 6, with 11 bases in between. The CDR3 sequence is 13 residues long. DNA of the CDR3: TGTGCCAGCAGTTTCGCGGGGGCTCCTGAAGCTTTCTTT. This sequence encodes CASSFAGAPEAFF.

The genes are TRBV10-3 and TRBJ1-1; maybe TRBD1 (6 bases). V lost 0 bases, J lost 10 bases, and 9 bases lay in between. The CDR3 totals 12 residues. In germline, CDR1 is ENHRY, CDR2 SYGVKD. The CDR3 loop is CAISESSGAAFF. The CDR3 DNA reads TGTGCCATCAGTGAGTCGTCAGGGGCAGCTTTCTTT.

Here the CDR3 DNA reads TGTGCCAGCAGTTACTCGGACGGGGCCAACGTCCTGACTTTC. Its protein product is CASSYSDGANVLTF. The chain has TRBV6-6 and TRBJ2-6; D is unresolved. CDR1 is MNHNY, CDR2 SVGAGI, per germline (reference sequence). V was shortened by 0 bases and J by 4 bases, with 4 bases between the two germline ends. The CDR3 consists of 14 residues.

This clone appeared once. The chain uses TRBV9 and TRBJ2-1; no clear D gene. This CDR3 contains 15 residues. Trimming left V 3 bases short and J 4 bases short, with 14 bases between. CDR1 and CDR2 (germline): SGDLS, YYNGEE. The CDR3, as DNA: TGTGCCAGCAGCGCACCAAACCGAGAATACAATGAGCAGTTCTTC. Protein: CASSAPNREYNEQFF.

The chain couples TRBV15 to TRBJ1-1, with a weak D call TRBD1 (5 bases). The CDR3 runs 13 residues. Germline-derived CDR1 and CDR2 are LNHNV and YYDKDF (reference sequence). Between the trimmed V and J ends, which lost 0 bases and 6 bases, there was a span of 8 bases. CDR3 residues: CATSRDRGAEAFF. CDR3 DNA: TGTGCCACCAGCAGAGATCGGGGGGCTGAAGCTTTCTTT.

The rearrangement uses TRBV13 and TRBJ2-2; 7 bases are a match to TRBD1. The germline gives CDR1 PRHDT, CDR2 FYEKMQ (reference sequence). The V gene end was trimmed by 4 bases and the J gene end by 1 base; junction bases not matched to a gene: 18. The CDR3 is 20 residues long. The CDR3 protein is CASSSTWTGWENLNTGELFF. The CDR3 DNA sequence: TGTGCCAGCAGCTCCACTTGGACAGGATGGGAAAATCTGAACACCGGGGAGCTGTTTTTT.

On this clone itself: The identical CDR3 is also encoded by other nucleotide sequences in the sample. The rearrangement uses TRBV6-1 and TRBJ1-1; TRBD1 might be the D (6 bases). Trimming left V 4 bases short and J 5 bases short, with 11 bases between. The CDR3 has 13 amino acids. In germline, CDR1 is MNHNS, CDR2 SASEGT. The CDR3: CASSGRGETEAFF. The CDR3 region has the DNA TGTGCCAGCAGTGGCAGGGGAGAGACTGAAGCTTTCTTT.

The chain links TRBV7-9 to TRBJ2-2; D perhaps matches TRBD1 (6 bases). Germline V gene sequence: CDR1 SEHNR, CDR2 FQNEAQ (reference sequence). This CDR3 has 14 residues. Trimming left V 2 bases short and J 16 bases short, with 20 bases between. The CDR3 DNA is TGTGCCAGCAGCTTACCTGGGACACCCCCCCCTCGGTTTTTT. Its translation: CASSLPGTPPPRFF.

This clone has just a few counts. The chain uses TRBV7-2 and TRBJ2-6; TRBD2 might be the D (6 bases). CDR1 and CDR2 from the germline V gene are SGHTA and FQGNSA. The V end was cut by 5 bases, the J end by 2 bases, with 13 bases between. The CDR3 consists of 16 residues. The CDR3 DNA reads as TGTGCCAGCAGCCCAGAGGCGGGGACTGGGGCCAACGTCCTGACTTTC. Protein: CASSPEAGTGANVLTF.

This chain uses TRBV5-1 with TRBJ2-3; 13 nucleotides line up with TRBD2. The CDR3 totals 16 residues. V lost 4 bases and J lost 2; bases outside the gene matches: 4. CDR1 SGHRS and CDR2 YFSETQ come from the germline V gene. CDR3 sequence: CASSPGTSGNTDTQYF. CDR3 bases: TGCGCCAGCAGCCCCGGGACTAGCGGGAACACAGATACGCAGTATTTT.

CDR3 loop: CASSLSQQETQYF. CDR3 sequence (DNA): TGTGCCAGCAGCTTAAGTCAGCAAGAGACCCAGTACTTC. The chain is built from TRBV11-1 and TRBJ2-5; D unclear. V lost 2 bases to trimming and J lost 2 bases, with 6 bases between them. Germline V gene lookup returns CDR1 SGHAT and CDR2 FQDESV (reference sequence). This CDR3 spans 13 amino acids.